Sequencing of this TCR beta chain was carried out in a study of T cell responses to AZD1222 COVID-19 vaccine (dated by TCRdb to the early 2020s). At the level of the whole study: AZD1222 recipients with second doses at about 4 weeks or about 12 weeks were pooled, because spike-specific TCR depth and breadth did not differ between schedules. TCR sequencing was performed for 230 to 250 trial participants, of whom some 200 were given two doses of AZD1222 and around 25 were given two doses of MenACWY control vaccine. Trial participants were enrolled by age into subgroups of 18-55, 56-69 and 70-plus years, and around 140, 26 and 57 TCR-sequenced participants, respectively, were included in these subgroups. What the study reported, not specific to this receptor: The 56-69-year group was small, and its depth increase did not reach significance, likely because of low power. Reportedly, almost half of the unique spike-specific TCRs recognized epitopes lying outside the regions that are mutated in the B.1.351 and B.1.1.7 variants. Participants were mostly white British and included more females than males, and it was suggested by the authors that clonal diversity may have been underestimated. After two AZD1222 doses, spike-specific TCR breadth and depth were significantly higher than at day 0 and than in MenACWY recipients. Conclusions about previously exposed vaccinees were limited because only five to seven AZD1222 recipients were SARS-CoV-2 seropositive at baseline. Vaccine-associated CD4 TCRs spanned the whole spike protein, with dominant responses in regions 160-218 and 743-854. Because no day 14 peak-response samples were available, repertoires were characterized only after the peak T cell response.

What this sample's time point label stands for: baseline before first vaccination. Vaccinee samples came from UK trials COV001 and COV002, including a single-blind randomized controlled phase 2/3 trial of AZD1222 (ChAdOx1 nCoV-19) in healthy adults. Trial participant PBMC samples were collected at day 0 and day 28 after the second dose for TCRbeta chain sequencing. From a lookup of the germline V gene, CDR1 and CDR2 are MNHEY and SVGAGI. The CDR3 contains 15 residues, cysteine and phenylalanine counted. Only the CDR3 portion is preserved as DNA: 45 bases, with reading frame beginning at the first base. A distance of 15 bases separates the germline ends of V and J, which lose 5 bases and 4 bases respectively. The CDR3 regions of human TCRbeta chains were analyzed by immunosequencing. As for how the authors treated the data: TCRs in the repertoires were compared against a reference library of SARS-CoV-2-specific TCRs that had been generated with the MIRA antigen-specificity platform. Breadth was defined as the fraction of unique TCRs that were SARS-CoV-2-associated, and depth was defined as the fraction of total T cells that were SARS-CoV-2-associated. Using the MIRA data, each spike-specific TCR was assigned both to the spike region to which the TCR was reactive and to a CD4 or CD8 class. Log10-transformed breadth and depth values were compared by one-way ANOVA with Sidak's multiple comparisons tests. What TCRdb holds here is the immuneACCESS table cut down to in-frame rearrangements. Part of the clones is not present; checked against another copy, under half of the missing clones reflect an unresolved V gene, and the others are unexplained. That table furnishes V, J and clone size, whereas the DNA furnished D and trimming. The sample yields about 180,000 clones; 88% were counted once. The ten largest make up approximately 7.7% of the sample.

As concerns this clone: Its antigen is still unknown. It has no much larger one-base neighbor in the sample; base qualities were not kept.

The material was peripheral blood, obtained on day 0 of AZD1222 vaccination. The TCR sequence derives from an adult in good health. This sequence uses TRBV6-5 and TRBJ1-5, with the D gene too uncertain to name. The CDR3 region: CASSPRPNRNQPQHF. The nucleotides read TGTGCCAGCAGTCCCCGACCCAATCGTAATCAGCCCCAGCATTTT.